Reported below is one T cell receptor beta chain. The source of the sample is a study of blood T cell repertoires in COVID-19. Here immunoSEQ multiplex PCR was the method, and the copy in TCRdb shows in-frame clones only, minus some. This sample has around 300,000 clones, with about 85% found just once. The CDR3 contains 15 residues. Germline CDR1 and CDR2: SGHAT and FQNNGV. The ends lost 4 bases at V and 9 bases at J; junction bases unmatched: 6. Material for sequencing was PBMCs or T cells enriched from blood (not recorded which). The V and J genes are TRBV11-2 and TRBJ2-1, with 13 bases matching TRBD2. The TCR was taken from a woman in her forties or fifties who had recovered from COVID-19. This CDR3 is CASSSPTSGRREQFF. The CDR3 DNA reads as TGTGCCAGCAGCTCCCCGACTAGCGGGAGGCGTGAGCAGTTCTTC.